The rows below give T cell receptor beta chains drawn from one sample of a study of cytomegalovirus exposure and HLA in healthy donors. Measured with immunoSEQ multiplex PCR; TCRdb has only the in-frame clones, and not every one. The sample carries 35,000 to 40,000 clones, roughly 67% recorded once. Sequenced sample: PBMCs. The source is a man in his fifties in good health and CMV-seropositive. The CDR3 runs from the conserved cysteine through the conserved F or W. Clone size is shown for a subset of rows, as once, few, many or a class of expanded clone.

j_call clone_size v_call cdr3_aa
TRBJ2-1 few TRBV2 CASSPQLADEQFF
TRBJ2-7 few TRBV7-8 CASSSSGRAYEQYF
TRBJ2-7 - TRBV11-3 CASSPGQGNSYEQYF
TRBJ1-2 - TRBV15 CATSRDRTGTWGYTF
TRBJ1-1 - TRBV9 CASSLGTGSNTEAFF
TRBJ1-5 - TRBV7-9 CASAVGAGNQPQHF
TRBJ1-2 - TRBV2 CASRWEGYGYTF
TRBJ2-3 - TRBV28 CASRPGGPTDTQYF
TRBJ1-2 once TRBV10-3 CAIRPEGVTNYGYTF
TRBJ1-2 - TRBV6-1 CASSPRGDRGTF
TRBJ1-5 few TRBV5-1 CASTPLREGNQPQHF
TRBJ1-1 - TRBV19 CASHLASENTEAFF
TRBJ1-1 - TRBV4-2 CASGRTVGTEAFF
TRBJ1-6 once TRBV5-4 CASSSSQGAGSPLHF
TRBJ2-1 - TRBV7-2 CASTLAGASSYNEQFF
TRBJ1-5 - TRBV29-1 CSVGQGLSNQPQHF
TRBJ2-1 - TRBV4-3 CASSQGGDISYNEQFF
TRBJ1-2 - TRBV2 CASSELRDSGYGYTF
TRBJ1-4 - TRBV15 CATSWRVSANEKLFF
TRBJ2-1 - TRBV30 CAWSGAYEQFF
TRBJ1-1 few TRBV7-3 CASSGGQGGTEAFF
TRBJ2-7 - TRBV5-6 CASSNRRYEQYF
TRBJ1-2 - TRBV7-2 CASSLGETGDGYTF
TRBJ2-3 - TRBV7-2 CASSPWTSTDTQYF
TRBJ2-5 - TRBV11-2 CASSPSRETQYF
TRBJ2-7 - TRBV30 CAWSVPGTSDEQYF
TRBJ2-3 - TRBV5-8 CASSPGTGSPQDTQYF
TRBJ2-3 - TRBV19 CASSSRGTDTQYF
TRBJ1-2 - TRBV25-1 CASSEHRTGVYGYTF
TRBJ2-7 - TRBV4-3 CASSQGPGNYEQYF
TRBJ1-5 few TRBV6-1 CASSGQLMQPQHF
TRBJ2-4 - TRBV7-2 CASSSSSGNKNIQYF
TRBJ2-7 - TRBV2 CASTSSYEQYF
TRBJ2-3 - TRBV10-3 CATAAEADTQYF
TRBJ1-2 - TRBV11-2 CASSSAAASYTF
TRBJ1-2 few TRBV6-5 CASSFYRGGYTF
TRBJ2-2 - TRBV6-4 CASRQGTNTGELFF
TRBJ1-2 - TRBV15 CATSRARGESLNGYTF
TRBJ2-3 - TRBV27 CASSLLGADTQYF
TRBJ1-4 once TRBV4-1 CASSQDTGTNEKLFF
TRBJ1-6 few TRBV6-5 CASSYSTAGVDSPLHF
TRBJ1-1 - TRBV2 CASGGQGNTEAFF
TRBJ1-1 - TRBV9 CASSVGAGNTEAFF
TRBJ2-5 - TRBV7-6 CASSLGGPGETQYF
TRBJ1-2 - TRBV7-2 CASSFDRAALGYTF
TRBJ2-7 few TRBV6-5 CASSYNRELYEQYF
TRBJ1-4 - TRBV6-1 CASSRGANDEKLFF
TRBJ2-3 few TRBV9 CASSGAPADTQYF
TRBJ1-2 - TRBV6-5 CASSYSRNGDYGYTF
TRBJ1-1 - TRBV9 CASSALRGLAFF
TRBJ1-1 - TRBV10-3 CAISEPDRATEAFF
TRBJ1-1 few TRBV7-2 CASSPYGQGLLNTEAFF
TRBJ2-7 few TRBV2 CASISGGSTYEQYF
TRBJ1-2 - TRBV6-5 CASSYVGDGYTF